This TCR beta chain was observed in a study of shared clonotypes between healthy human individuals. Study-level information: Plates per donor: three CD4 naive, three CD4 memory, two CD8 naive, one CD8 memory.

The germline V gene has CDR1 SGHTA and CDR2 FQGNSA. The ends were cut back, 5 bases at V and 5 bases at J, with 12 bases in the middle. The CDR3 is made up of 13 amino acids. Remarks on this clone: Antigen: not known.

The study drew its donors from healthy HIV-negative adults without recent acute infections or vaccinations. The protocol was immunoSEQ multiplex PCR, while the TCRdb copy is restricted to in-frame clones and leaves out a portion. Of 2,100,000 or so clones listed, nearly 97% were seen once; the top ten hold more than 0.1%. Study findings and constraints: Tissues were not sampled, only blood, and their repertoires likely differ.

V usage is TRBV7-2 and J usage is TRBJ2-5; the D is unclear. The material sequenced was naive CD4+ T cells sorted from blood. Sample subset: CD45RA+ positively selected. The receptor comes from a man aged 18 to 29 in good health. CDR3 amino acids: CASSIGGIETQYF. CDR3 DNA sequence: TGTGCCAGCAGCATCGGTGGGATTGAGACCCAGTACTTC.